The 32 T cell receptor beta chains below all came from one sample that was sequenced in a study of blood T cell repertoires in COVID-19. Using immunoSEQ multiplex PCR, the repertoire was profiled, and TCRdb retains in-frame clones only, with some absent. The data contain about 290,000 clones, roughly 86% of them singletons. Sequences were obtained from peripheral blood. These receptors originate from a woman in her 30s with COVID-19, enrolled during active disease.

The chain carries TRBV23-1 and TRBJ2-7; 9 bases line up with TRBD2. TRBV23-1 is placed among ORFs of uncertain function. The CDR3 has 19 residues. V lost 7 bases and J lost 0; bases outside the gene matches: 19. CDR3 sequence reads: CASNSFERGEALSSYEQYF. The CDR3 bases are TGCGCCAGCAATTCCTTTGAGCGGGGGGAAGCACTCAGCTCCTACGAGCAGTACTTC.

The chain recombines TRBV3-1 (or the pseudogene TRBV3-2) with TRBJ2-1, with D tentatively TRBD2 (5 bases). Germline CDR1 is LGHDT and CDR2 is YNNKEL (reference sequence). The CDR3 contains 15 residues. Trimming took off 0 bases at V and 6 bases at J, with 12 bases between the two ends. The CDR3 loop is CASSQELARANEQFF. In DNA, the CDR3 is TGTGCCAGCAGCCAAGAACTGGCGAGGGCCAATGAGCAGTTCTTC.

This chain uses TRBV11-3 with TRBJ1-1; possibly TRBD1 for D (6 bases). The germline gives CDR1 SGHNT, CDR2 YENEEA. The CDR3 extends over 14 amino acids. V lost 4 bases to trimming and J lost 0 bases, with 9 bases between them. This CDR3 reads CASSSDRMNTEAFF. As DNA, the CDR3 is TGTGCCAGCAGCTCCGACAGGATGAACACTGAAGCTTTCTTT.

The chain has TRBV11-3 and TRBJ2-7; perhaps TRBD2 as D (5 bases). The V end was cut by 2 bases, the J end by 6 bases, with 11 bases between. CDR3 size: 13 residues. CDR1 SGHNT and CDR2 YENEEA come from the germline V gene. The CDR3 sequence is CASSLRGKVEQYF. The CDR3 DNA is TGTGCCAGCAGCTTAAGAGGGAAAGTCGAGCAGTACTTC.

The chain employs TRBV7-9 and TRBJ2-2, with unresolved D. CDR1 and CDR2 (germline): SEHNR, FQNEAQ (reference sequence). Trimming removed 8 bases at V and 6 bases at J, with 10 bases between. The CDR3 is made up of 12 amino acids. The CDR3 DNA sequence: TGTGCCAGCGCGGAACTCGCCGGGGAGCTGTTTTTT. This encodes CASAELAGELFF.

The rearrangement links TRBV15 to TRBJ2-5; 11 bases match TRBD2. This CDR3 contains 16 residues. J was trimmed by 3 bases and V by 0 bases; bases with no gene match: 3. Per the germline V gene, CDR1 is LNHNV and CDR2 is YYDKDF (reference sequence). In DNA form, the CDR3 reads TGTGCCACCAGCAGAGATTTGACTAGCGGGGAAGAGACCCAGTACTTC. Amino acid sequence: CATSRDLTSGEETQYF.

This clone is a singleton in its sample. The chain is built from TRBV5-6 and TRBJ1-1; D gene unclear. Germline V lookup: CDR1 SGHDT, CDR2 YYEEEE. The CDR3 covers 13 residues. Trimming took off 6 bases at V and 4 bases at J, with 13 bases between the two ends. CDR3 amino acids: CASTQAGSTEAFF. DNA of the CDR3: TGTGCCAGCACCCAGGCGGGGAGCACTGAAGCTTTCTTT.

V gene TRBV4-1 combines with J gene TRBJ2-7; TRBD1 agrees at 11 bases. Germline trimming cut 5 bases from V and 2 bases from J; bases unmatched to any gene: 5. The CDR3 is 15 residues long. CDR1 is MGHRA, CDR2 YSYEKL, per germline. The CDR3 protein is CASSLRGQGAYEQYF. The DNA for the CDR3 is TGCGCCAGCAGCTTGAGGGGACAGGGGGCCTACGAGCAGTACTTC.

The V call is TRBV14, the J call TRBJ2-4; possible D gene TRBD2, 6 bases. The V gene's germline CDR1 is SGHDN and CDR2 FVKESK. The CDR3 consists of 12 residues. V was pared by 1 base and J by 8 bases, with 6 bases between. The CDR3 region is CASSQGGDIQYF. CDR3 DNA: TGTGCCAGCAGCCAAGGCGGGGACATTCAGTACTTC. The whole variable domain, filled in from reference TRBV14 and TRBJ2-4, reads EAGVTQFPSHSVIEKGQTVTLRCDPISGHDNLYWYRRVMGKEIKFLLHFVKESKQDESGMPNNRFLAERTGGTYSTLKVQPAELEDSGVYFCASSQGGDIQYFGAGTRLSVL.

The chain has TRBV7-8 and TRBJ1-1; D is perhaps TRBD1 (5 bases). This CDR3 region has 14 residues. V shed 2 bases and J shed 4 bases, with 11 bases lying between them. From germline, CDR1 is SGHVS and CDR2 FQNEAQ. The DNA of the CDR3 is TGTGCCAGCAGCTTACATGGAGGGACCACTGAAGCTTTCTTT. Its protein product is CASSLHGGTTEAFF.

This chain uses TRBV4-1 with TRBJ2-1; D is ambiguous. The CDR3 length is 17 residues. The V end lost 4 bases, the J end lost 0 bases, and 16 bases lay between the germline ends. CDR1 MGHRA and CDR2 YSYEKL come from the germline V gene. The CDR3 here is CASSPSSGPGSYNEQFF. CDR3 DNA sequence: TGCGCCAGCAGCCCCTCCTCAGGTCCCGGCTCCTACAATGAGCAGTTCTTC.

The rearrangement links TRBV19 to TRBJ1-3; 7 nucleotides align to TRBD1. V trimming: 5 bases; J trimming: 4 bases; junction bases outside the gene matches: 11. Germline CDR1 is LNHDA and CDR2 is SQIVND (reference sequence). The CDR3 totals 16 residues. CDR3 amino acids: CASSAGTVELGNTIYF. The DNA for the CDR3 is TGTGCCAGTAGTGCCGGGACAGTGGAGCTCGGAAACACCATATATTTT.

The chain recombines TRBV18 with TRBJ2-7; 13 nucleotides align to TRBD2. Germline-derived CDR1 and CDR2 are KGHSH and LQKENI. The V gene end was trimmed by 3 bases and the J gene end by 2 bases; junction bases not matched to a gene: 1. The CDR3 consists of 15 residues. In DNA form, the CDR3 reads TGTGCCAGCTCACCGACTAGCGGGGGGCCCTACGAGCAGTACTTC. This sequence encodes CASSPTSGGPYEQYF.

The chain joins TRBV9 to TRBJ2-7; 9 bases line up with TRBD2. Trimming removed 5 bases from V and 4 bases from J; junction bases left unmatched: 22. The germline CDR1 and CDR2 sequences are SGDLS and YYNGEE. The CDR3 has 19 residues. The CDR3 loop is CASSSPEKGDASGVYEQYF. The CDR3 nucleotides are TGTGCCAGCAGTTCCCCTGAGAAGGGTGACGCTAGCGGGGTTTACGAGCAGTACTTC.

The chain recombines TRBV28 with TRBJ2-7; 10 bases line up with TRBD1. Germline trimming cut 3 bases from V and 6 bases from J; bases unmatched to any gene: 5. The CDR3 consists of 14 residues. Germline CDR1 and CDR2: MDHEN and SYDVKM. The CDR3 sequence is CASSFRDRGSEQYF. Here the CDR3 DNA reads TGTGCCAGCAGTTTCCGGGACAGGGGTAGCGAGCAGTACTTC. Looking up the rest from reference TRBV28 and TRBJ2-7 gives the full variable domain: DVKVTQSSRYLVKRTGEKVFLECVQDMDHENMFWYRQDPGLGLRLIYFSYDVKMKEKGDIPEGYSVSREKKERFSLILESASTNQTSMYLCASSFRDRGSEQYFGPGTRLTVT.

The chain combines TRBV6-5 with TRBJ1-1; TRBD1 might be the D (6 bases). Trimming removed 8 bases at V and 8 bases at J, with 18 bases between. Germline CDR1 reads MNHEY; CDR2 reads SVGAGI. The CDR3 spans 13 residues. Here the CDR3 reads CASHDGGTREAFF. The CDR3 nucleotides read TGTGCCAGCCACGACGGGGGGACAAGAGAAGCTTTCTTT.

As DNA, the CDR3 is TGTGCCAGCAGCCGATCATACAGGGGGCTTAGTTCACCCCTCCACTTT. Residues: CASSRSYRGLSSPLHF. The chain couples TRBV7-6 to TRBJ1-6; 9 bases match TRBD1. Per germline, CDR1 SGHVS and CDR2 FNYEAQ. The CDR3 sequence is 16 residues long. Trimming cost V 5 bases and J 9 bases; bases outside gene matches: 11.

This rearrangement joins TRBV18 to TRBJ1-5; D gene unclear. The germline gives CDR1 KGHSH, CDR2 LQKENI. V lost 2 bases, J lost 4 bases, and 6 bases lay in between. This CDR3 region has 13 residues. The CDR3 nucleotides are TGTGCCAGCTCACCAGACACAAATCAGCCCCAGCATTTT. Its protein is CASSPDTNQPQHF.

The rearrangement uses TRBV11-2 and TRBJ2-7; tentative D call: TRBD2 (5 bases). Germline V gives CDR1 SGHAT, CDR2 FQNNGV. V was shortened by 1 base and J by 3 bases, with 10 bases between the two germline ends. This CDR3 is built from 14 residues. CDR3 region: CASSLGEGSYEQYF. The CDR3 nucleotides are TGTGCCAGCAGCTTAGGTGAAGGGAGCTACGAGCAGTACTTC.

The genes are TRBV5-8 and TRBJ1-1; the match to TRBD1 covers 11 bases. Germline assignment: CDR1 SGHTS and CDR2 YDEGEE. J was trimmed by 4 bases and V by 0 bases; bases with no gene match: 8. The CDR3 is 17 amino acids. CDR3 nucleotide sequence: TGTGCCAGCAGCTTGGTGGGCGGGACAGGGGGTACCACTGAAGCTTTCTTT. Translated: CASSLVGGTGGTTEAFF.

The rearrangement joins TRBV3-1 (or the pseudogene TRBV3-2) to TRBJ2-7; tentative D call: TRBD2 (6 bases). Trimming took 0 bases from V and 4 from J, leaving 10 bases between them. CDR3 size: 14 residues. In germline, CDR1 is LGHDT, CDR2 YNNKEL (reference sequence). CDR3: CASSQERGDYEQYF. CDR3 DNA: TGTGCCAGCAGCCAAGAGCGGGGCGATTACGAGCAGTACTTC.

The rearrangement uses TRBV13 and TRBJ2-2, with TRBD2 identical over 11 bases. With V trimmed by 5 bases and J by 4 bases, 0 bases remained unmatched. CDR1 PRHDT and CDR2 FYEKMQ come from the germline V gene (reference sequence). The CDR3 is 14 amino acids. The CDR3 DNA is TGTGCCAGCAGCGGACTAGCGGGCACCGGGGAGCTGTTTTTT. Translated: CASSGLAGTGELFF.

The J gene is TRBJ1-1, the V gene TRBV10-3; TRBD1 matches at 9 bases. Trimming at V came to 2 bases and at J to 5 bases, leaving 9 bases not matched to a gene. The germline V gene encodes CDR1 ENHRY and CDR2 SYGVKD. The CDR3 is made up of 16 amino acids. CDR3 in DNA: TGTGCCATCAGTGAGCGGCCGGGACAGGGCGGAACTGAAGCTTTCTTT. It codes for CAISERPGQGGTEAFF.

The CDR3 DNA is TGCGCCAGCAGCTCGGGACAAATCCAAGAGACCCAGTACTTC. Protein sequence: CASSSGQIQETQYF. J is TRBJ2-5 and V is TRBV5-1; D is possibly TRBD1 (6 bases). Trimming left V 3 bases short and J 1 base short, with 10 bases between. The CDR3 length is 14 residues. Germline-derived CDR1 and CDR2 are SGHRS and YFSETQ.

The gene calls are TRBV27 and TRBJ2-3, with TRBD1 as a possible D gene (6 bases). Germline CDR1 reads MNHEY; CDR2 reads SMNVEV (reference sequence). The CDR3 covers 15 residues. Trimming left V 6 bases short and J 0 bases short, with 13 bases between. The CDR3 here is CASSHRDPSTDTQYF. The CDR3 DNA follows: TGTGCCAGCAGCCACAGGGACCCGAGCACAGATACGCAGTATTTT.

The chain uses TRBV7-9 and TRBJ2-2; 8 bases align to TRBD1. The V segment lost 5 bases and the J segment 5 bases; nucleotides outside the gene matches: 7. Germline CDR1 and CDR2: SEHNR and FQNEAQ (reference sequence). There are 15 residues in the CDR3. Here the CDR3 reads CASSPDRATTGELFF. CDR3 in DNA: TGTGCCAGCAGCCCGGACAGGGCAACGACCGGGGAGCTGTTTTTT.

CDR3 bases: TGCAGCGTTGCCCGGACAGGGGGCAAGACTGAAGCTTTCTTT. This sequence encodes CSVARTGGKTEAFF. The J gene is TRBJ1-1, the V gene TRBV29-1; TRBD1 aligns across 11 bases. J was trimmed by 5 bases and V by 4 bases; bases with no gene match: 6. CDR1 is SQVTM, CDR2 ANQGSEA, per germline. The CDR3 covers 14 residues. Filled out from reference TRBV29-1 and TRBJ1-1, the complete variable domain reads SAVISQKPSRDICQRGTSLTIQCQVDSQVTMMFWYRQQPGQSLTLIATANQGSEATYESGFVIDKFPISRPNLTFSTLTVSNMSPEDSSIYLCSVARTGGKTEAFFGQGTRLTVV.

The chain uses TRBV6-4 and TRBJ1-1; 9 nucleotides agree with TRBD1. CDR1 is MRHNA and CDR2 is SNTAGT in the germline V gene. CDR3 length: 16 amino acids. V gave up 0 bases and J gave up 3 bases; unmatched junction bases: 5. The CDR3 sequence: CASSDSWTGAYTEAFF. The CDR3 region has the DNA TGTGCCAGCAGTGACTCGTGGACAGGGGCATACACTGAAGCTTTCTTT.

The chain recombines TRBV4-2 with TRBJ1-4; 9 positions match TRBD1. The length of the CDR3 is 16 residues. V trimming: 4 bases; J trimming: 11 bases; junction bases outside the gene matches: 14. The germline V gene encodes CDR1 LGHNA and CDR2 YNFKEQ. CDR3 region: CASSPLTGTGWEKLFF. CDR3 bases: TGTGCCAGCAGCCCCCTTACCGGGACAGGGTGGGAGAAACTGTTTTTT.

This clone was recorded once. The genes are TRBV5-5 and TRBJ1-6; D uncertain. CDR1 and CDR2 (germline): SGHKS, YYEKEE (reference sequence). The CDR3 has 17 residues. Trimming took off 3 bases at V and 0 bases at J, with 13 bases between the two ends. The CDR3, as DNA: TGTGCCAGCAGCTGGGAGTTGGCCAGCTCCTATAATTCACCCCTCCACTTT. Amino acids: CASSWELASSYNSPLHF.

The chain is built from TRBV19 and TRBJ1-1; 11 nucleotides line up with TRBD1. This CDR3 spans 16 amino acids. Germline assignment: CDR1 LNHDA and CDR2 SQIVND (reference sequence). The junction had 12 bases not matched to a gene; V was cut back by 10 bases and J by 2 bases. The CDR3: CATQRDRGLVNTEAFF. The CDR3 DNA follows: TGTGCCACACAACGGGACAGGGGGTTAGTAAACACTGAAGCTTTCTTT.

The CDR3 sequence: CASSYGDNSPLHF. The CDR3 bases are TGCGCCAGCAGCTACGGGGATAATTCACCCCTCCACTTT. The rearrangement links TRBV5-1 to TRBJ1-6; D remains ambiguous. This CDR3 has 13 amino acids. V was trimmed by 3 bases and J by 5 bases, leaving 6 bases between them. CDR1 is SGHRS and CDR2 is YFSETQ in the germline V gene.